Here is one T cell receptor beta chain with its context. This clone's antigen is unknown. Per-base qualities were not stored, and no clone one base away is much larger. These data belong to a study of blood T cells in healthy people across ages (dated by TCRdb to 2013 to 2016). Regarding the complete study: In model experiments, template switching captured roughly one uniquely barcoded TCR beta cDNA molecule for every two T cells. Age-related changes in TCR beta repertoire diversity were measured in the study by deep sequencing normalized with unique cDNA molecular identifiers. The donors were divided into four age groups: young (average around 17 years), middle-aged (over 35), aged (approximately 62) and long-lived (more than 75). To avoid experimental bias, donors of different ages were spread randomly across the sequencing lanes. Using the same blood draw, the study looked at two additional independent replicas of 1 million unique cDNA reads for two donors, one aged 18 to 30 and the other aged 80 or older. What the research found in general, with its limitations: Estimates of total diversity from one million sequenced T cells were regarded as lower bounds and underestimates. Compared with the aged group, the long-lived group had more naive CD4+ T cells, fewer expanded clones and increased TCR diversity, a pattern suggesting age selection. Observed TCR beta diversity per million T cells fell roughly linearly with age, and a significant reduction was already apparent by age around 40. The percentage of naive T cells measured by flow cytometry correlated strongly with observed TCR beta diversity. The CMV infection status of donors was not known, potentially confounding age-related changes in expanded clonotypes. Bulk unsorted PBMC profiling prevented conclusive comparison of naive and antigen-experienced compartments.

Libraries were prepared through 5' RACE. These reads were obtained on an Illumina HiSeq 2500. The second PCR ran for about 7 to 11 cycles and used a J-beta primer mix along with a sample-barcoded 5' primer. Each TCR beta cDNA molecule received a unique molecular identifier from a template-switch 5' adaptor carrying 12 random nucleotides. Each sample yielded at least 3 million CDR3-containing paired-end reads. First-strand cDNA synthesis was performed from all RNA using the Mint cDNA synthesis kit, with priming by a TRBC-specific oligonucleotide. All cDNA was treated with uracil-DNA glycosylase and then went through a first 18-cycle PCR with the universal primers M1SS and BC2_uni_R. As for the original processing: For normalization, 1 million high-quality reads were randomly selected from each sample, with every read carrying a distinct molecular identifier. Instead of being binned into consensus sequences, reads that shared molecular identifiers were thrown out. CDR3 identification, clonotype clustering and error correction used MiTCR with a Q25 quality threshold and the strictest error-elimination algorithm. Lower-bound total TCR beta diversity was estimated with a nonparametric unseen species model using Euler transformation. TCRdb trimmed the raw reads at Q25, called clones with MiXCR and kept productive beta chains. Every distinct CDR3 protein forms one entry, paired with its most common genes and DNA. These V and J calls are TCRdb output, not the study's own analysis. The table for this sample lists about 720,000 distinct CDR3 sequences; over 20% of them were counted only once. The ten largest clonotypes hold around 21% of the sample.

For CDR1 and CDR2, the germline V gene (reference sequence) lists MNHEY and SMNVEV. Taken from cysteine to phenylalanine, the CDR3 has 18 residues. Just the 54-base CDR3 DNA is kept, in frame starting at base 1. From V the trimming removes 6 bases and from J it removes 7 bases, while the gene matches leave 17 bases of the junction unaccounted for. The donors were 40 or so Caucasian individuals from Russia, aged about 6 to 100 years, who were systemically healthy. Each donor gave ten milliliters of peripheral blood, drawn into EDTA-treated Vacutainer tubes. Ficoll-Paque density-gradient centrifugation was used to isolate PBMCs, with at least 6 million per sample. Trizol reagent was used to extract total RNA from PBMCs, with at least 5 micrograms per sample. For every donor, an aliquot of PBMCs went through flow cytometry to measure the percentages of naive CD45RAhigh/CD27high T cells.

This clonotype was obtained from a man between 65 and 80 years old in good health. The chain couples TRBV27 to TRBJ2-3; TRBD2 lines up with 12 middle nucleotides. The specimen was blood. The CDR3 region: CASSPPTFLAGGPNTQYF. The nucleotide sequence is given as TGTGCCAGCAGCCCACCAACCTTTCTAGCGGGGGGGCCCAATACGCAGTATTTT.